This entry lists 25 T cell receptor beta chains sequenced from one sample in a study of blood T cell repertoires in COVID-19. Assay: immunoSEQ multiplex PCR; the TCRdb copy retains only in-frame clones and omits some. The sample shows fewer than 250,000 clones, around four fifths of them seen only once. The specimen was peripheral blood. The source is a woman in her 70s with active or convalescent COVID-19.

This chain uses TRBV5-4 with TRBJ2-2, with 9 positions matching TRBD2. This CDR3 region has 15 residues. CDR1 and CDR2 from the germline V gene are SGHNT and YYREEE (reference sequence). The V segment lost 2 bases and the J segment 1 base; nucleotides outside the gene matches: 0. The CDR3 DNA follows: TGTGCCAGCAGCTTTAGCGGGGGGAACACCGGGGAGCTGTTTTTT. Translating it yields CASSFSGGNTGELFF.

This clone showed up just a few times. The chain uses TRBV14 and TRBJ1-1, with a tentative D call TRBD1 (5 bases). The CDR3 loop spans 13 amino acids. V shed 3 bases and J shed 1 base, with 6 bases lying between them. Germline CDR1 SGHDN, CDR2 FVKESK. The CDR3 sequence is CASSQTANTEAFF. CDR3 in DNA: TGTGCCAGCAGCCAGACAGCGAACACTGAAGCTTTCTTT.

The chain uses TRBV28 and TRBJ2-5; D possibly corresponds to TRBD2 (6 bases). Trimming removed 6 bases from V and 7 bases from J, with 18 bases in between. From germline, CDR1 is MDHEN and CDR2 SYDVKM. CDR3 length equals 14 residues. CDR3 nucleotide sequence: TGTGCCAGCAGCCCTCTAGCGACGAGGGGGACCCAGTACTTC. Translation gives CASSPLATRGTQYF.

This clone was found once. J is TRBJ1-6 and V is TRBV3-1 (or the pseudogene TRBV3-2), with D possibly matching TRBD1 (5 bases). CDR3 length: 13 residues. CDR1 LGHDT and CDR2 YNNKEL come from the germline V gene (reference sequence). V lost 3 bases and J lost 14, with 14 bases in between. The DNA for the CDR3 is TGTGCCAGCAGCCACCTGGACACGTCAGCCCTCCACTTT. Its protein is CASSHLDTSALHF.

This clone was seen a few times. This rearrangement joins TRBV3-1 (or the pseudogene TRBV3-2) to TRBJ2-3; TRBD2 aligns across 7 bases. This CDR3 has 16 amino acids. CDR1 and CDR2 from the germline V gene are LGHDT and YNNKEL (reference sequence). J gave up 0 bases and V 5 bases, and 8 bases lay outside the gene matches. The CDR3 loop reads CASSFYGGGSTDTQYF. For the CDR3, the DNA is TGTGCCAGCAGCTTCTATGGGGGAGGGAGCACAGATACGCAGTATTTT.

The chain uses TRBV3-1 (or the pseudogene TRBV3-2) and TRBJ2-6, with D unresolved. V lost 0 bases to trimming and J lost 0 bases, with 3 bases between them. Germline V gives CDR1 LGHDT, CDR2 YNNKEL (reference sequence). The CDR3 is 15 residues long. The CDR3 loop reads CASSQDYSGANVLTF. The CDR3 DNA sequence: TGTGCCAGCAGCCAAGACTACTCTGGGGCCAACGTCCTGACTTTC.

The V gene is TRBV28, the J gene TRBJ2-7, with 7 nucleotides matching TRBD1. Losses at the gene ends were 1 base for V and 6 bases for J; bases not matched to a gene: 0. The germline gives CDR1 MDHEN, CDR2 SYDVKM. The CDR3 extends over 12 amino acids. Here the CDR3 DNA reads TGTGCCAGCAGTTTATCAGGGGGCGAGCAGTACTTC. It encodes CASSLSGGEQYF.

This rearrangement joins TRBV11-2 to TRBJ1-5; D gene uncertain. Deletions cut 3 bases from V and 2 bases from J, with 8 bases between. Looked up from germline, CDR1 is SGHAT and CDR2 is FQNNGV. The CDR3 loop spans 14 amino acids. The CDR3 DNA follows: TGTGCCAGCAGCTTGAGCTTAGGCAATCAGCCCCAGCATTTT. Translating gives CASSLSLGNQPQHF. Using reference TRBV11-2 and TRBJ1-5 for the parts outside the CDR3, the full variable domain is EAGVAQSPRYKIIEKRQSVAFWCNPISGHATLYWYQQILGQGPKLLIQFQNNGVVDDSQLPKDRFSAERLKGVDSTLKIQPAKLEDSAVYLCASSLSLGNQPQHFGDGTRLSIL.

CDR3 residues: CASSPLQDNEQFF. The CDR3 DNA sequence: TGTGCCAGCTCACCATTACAGGACAATGAGCAGTTCTTC. The genes are TRBV18 and TRBJ2-1; possible D gene TRBD1, 5 bases. The CDR3 is 13 residues long. Germline CDR1 reads KGHSH; CDR2 reads LQKENI. Trimming shortened V by 2 bases and J by 5 bases, and 7 bases separated the two germline ends.

The chain links TRBV19 to TRBJ2-3, with 8 bases matching TRBD2. Germline-derived CDR1 and CDR2 are LNHDA and SQIVND (reference sequence). The J segment lost 2 bases and the V segment lost 3 bases, leaving 19 bases of the junction unmatched. The CDR3 has 20 residues. CDR3 coding DNA: TGTGCCAGTAGTATTTACAAGCGGGGGCCCGCCCAGGAATACACAGATACGCAGTATTTT. Translation: CASSIYKRGPAQEYTDTQYF.

The chain uses TRBV5-1 and TRBJ2-2; D is perhaps TRBD1 (6 bases). The CDR3 spans 14 residues. Trimming pared 1 base from V and 6 bases from J, leaving 10 bases between. Per germline, CDR1 SGHRS and CDR2 YFSETQ. The CDR3 sequence: CASSLSPGAGELFF. CDR3 DNA: TGCGCCAGCAGCTTGAGTCCAGGGGCCGGGGAGCTGTTTTTT.

The CDR3 spells CATPSGTFPYEQYF. The DNA of the CDR3 is TGTGCCACCCCGTCCGGGACATTCCCCTACGAGCAGTACTTC. The chain has TRBV2 and TRBJ2-7; TRBD1 might be the D (6 bases). The CDR3 has 14 amino acids. Trimming shortened V by 10 bases and J by 2 bases, and 18 bases separated the two germline ends. Germline CDR1 reads SNHLY; CDR2 reads FYNNEI.

This clone has only a few counts. The gene calls are TRBV11-2 and TRBJ2-1, with 9 bases identical to TRBD2. The germline gives CDR1 SGHAT, CDR2 FQNNGV. The CDR3 is 15 amino acids. V shed 1 base, J shed 6 bases, and the junction held 4 bases outside the gene matches. CDR3 protein: CASSLGLAAFNEQFF. For the CDR3, the DNA is TGTGCCAGCAGCTTAGGACTAGCGGCGTTCAATGAGCAGTTCTTC.

The rearrangement links TRBV7-2 to TRBJ2-1; D might be TRBD2 (5 bases). This CDR3 contains 11 residues. Between the trimmed V and J ends, which lost 3 bases and 9 bases, there was a span of 6 bases. Germline CDR1 reads SGHTA; CDR2 reads FQGNSA. DNA for the CDR3: TGTGCCAGCAGCTTGGGGAGTGAGCAGTTCTTC. Translation gives CASSLGSEQFF.

The gene calls are TRBV12-5 and TRBJ2-1; the D gene is possibly TRBD1 (5 bases). Trimming shortened V by 7 bases and J by 8 bases, and 12 bases separated the two germline ends. Germline assignment: CDR1 LGHNT and CDR2 FRNRAP. The CDR3 has 12 residues. In DNA, the CDR3 is TGTGCTAGTGCCTTGTTAGGGGATGAGCAGTTCTTC. Protein sequence: CASALLGDEQFF.

This chain joins TRBV2 and TRBJ1-2, with 7 positions matching TRBD1. The CDR3 sequence is 14 residues long. V was clipped by 5 bases and J by 2 bases; unmatched bases: 5. Germline loops: CDR1 SNHLY, CDR2 FYNNEI. The CDR3 coding sequence is TGTGCCAGCAGTCAACAGGGGAACAACTATGGCTACACCTTC. It encodes CASSQQGNNYGYTF. Combining the CDR3 with reference TRBV2 and TRBJ1-2 gives the whole variable domain EPEVTQTPSHQVTQMGQEVILRCVPISNHLYFYWYRQILGQKVEFLVSFYNNEISEKSEIFDDQFSVERPDGSNFTLKIRSTKLEDSAMYFCASSQQGNNYGYTFGSGTRLTVV.

This clone showed up just a few times. V is TRBV15 and J is TRBJ2-2; 10 positions agree with TRBD2. The V segment lost 0 bases and the J segment 8 bases; nucleotides outside the gene matches: 18. This CDR3 has 20 amino acids. CDR1 LNHNV and CDR2 YYDKDF come from the germline V gene (reference sequence). CDR3 nucleotides: TGTGCCACCAGCAGAGATCAAATAAGGGGGCTAGCGGGAGAATCTGGGGAGCTGTTTTTT. This gives the protein CATSRDQIRGLAGESGELFF.

The table lists this clone with many counts. In DNA, the CDR3 is TGTGCCAGCAGCCAATGGCTTGATCAGCCCCAGCATTTT. It codes for CASSQWLDQPQHF. The V call is TRBV3-1 (or the pseudogene TRBV3-2), the J call TRBJ1-5; D is unclear. The CDR3 runs to 13 residues. Germline V gives CDR1 LGHDT, CDR2 YNNKEL (reference sequence). V lost 2 bases and J lost 5, with 7 bases in between.

The genes are TRBV18 and TRBJ1-2; TRBD1 might be the D (5 bases). Germline V gives CDR1 KGHSH, CDR2 LQKENI. V lost 4 bases, J lost 5 bases, and 17 bases lay in between. This CDR3 is built from 15 residues. CDR3 residues: CASSQGRAPSYGYTF. CDR3 DNA: TGTGCCAGCTCACAGGGGAGGGCCCCTTCTTATGGCTACACCTTC. Drawing the rest from reference TRBV18 and TRBJ1-2, the complete variable domain is NAGVMQNPRHLVRRRGQEARLRCSPMKGHSHVYWYRQLPEEGLKFMVYLQKENIIDESGMPKERFSAEFPKEGPSILRIQQVVRGDSAAYFCASSQGRAPSYGYTFGSGTRLTVV.

V gene TRBV28 combines with J gene TRBJ2-3; 8 bases match TRBD1. CDR3 size: 15 residues. Germline lookup yields CDR1 MDHEN and CDR2 SYDVKM. The trim removed 1 base at V and 1 base at J, leaving 1 base unmatched. The CDR3 DNA follows: TGTGCCAGCAGTTTATCAGGGGGCGGCACAGATACGCAGTATTTT. Amino acid sequence: CASSLSGGGTDTQYF.

This rearrangement joins TRBV2 to TRBJ2-3; 7 nucleotides align to TRBD2. CDR1 and CDR2 from the germline V gene are SNHLY and FYNNEI. The CDR3 extends over 14 amino acids. Unmatched junction bases numbered 4, after V lost 3 bases and J lost 4 bases. The CDR3 DNA follows: TGTGCCAGCAGTGACAAGAGCGGGGCAGATACGCAGTATTTT. This gives the protein CASSDKSGADTQYF.

The CDR3 region has the DNA TGTGCCAGCAGCTTAGCGGGGACAGGGTTTGGCTACACCTTC. Its protein is CASSLAGTGFGYTF. The chain employs TRBV7-2 and TRBJ1-2; 9 bases align to TRBD1. The V gene end was trimmed by 0 bases and the J gene end by 7 bases; junction bases not matched to a gene: 3. The germline V gene encodes CDR1 SGHTA and CDR2 FQGNSA. The CDR3 is made up of 14 amino acids.

The chain joins TRBV4-1 to TRBJ2-4, with a tentative D call TRBD2 (6 bases). CDR3 length equals 17 residues. V lost 7 bases to trimming and J lost 2 bases, with 21 bases between them. Germline V gene lookup returns CDR1 MGHRA and CDR2 YSYEKL. In DNA, the CDR3 is TGCGCCAGCACCAACAATAACCCCGGGGGAACCAAAAACATTCAGTACTTC. As protein: CASTNNNPGGTKNIQYF.

This sequence joins TRBV12-5 and TRBJ1-5; 7 nucleotides agree with TRBD1. Germline V gene data show CDR1 as LGHNT and CDR2 as FRNRAP. V was pared by 0 bases and J by 0 bases, with 14 bases of the junction left unmatched. The CDR3 totals 20 residues. The CDR3 sequence: CASGLVLKTGTENSNQPQHF. The DNA for the CDR3 is TGTGCTAGTGGTTTGGTACTTAAGACCGGGACAGAAAATAGCAATCAGCCCCAGCATTTT. The full variable domain, rest sourced from reference TRBV12-5 and TRBJ1-5, is DARVTQTPRHKVTEMGQEVTMRCQPILGHNTVFWYRQTMMQGLELLAYFRNRAPLDDSGMPKDRFSAEMPDATLATLKIQPSEPRDSAVYFCASGLVLKTGTENSNQPQHFGDGTRLSIL.

This chain connects TRBV5-1 to TRBJ2-7, with TRBD2 as a possible D gene (6 bases). This CDR3 contains 16 residues. Germline V gives CDR1 SGHRS, CDR2 YFSETQ. V was pared by 1 base and J by 0 bases, with 14 bases between. The CDR3 region is CASSLTSPGPSYEQYF. The CDR3 region has the DNA TGCGCCAGCAGCTTGACTAGCCCCGGCCCCTCCTACGAGCAGTACTTC.